The source of this T cell receptor (beta chain) is a study of blood T cell repertoires in COVID-19. Study context: Sites across the United States, Italy and Spain contributed samples from acute and convalescent COVID-19. PBMCs, B-cell-depleted T cells, or T cells provided the cDNA or gDNA that made up the material.

Per the original methods: Cell counts per sample came from amplifying reference gene primers. TCRdb's table, derived via immunoSEQ multiplex PCR, lists solely in-frame clones and lacks some. V and J calls and clone size follow that table, whereas D and trimming were derived from the DNA. The sample carries approximately 150,000 clones, around 84% recorded once. The specimen was peripheral blood. The sequence was obtained from an older woman with acute or convalescent COVID-19.

CDR3 sequence reads: CASSTQLAGGQKLSTDTQYF. The CDR3 bases are TGTGCCAGCAGCACCCAACTAGCGGGGGGCCAAAAACTTAGCACAGATACGCAGTATTTT. V gene TRBV7-9 combines with J gene TRBJ2-3; TRBD2 aligns across 12 bases. The V segment lost 5 bases and the J segment 0 bases; nucleotides outside the gene matches: 15. The germline gives CDR1 SEHNR, CDR2 FQNEAQ (reference sequence). CDR3 length: 20 amino acids.